This T cell receptor (beta chain) is drawn from a study of T-cell memory formation after mild COVID-19. Overall study findings and caveats: Day 15 to 85 contracting clones showed balanced CD4/CD8; later expanders leaned CD4+.

Trimming took 3 bases from V and 2 from J, leaving 8 bases between them. CDR3 length equals 14 residues. This clonotype was found a few times. Its specificity is not known. TCRdb reanalysed the 5' RACE reads using MiXCR and keeps one entry per CDR3 protein. Of around 200,000 distinct CDR3 sequences listed, approximately 16% were seen once; the top ten hold about 2.1%. This rearrangement joins TRBV12-3 or TRBV12-4 to TRBJ1-5; D uncertain. The sequence came from an adult woman who had mild COVID-19 (a few samples of this study predate the infection). Cell type and time point are not known. The sequencing sample was made of PBMCs or a T cell subset sorted from them (not recorded which). CDR3 coding DNA: TGTGCCAGCAGTTTGCAGTTTGGCAATCAGCCCCAGCATTTT. This gives the protein CASSLQFGNQPQHF.